This T cell receptor (beta chain) was retrieved from a study of technical replicates of blood from several donors. Germline V CDR1 and CDR2: MNHNS, SASEGT. V lost 4 bases and J 4 bases, leaving 8 bases between the germline ends. The CDR3 loop spans 13 amino acids. TCRdb keeps only in-frame clones here, not all; method: immunoSEQ multiplex PCR. The data show some 71,000 clones, approximately 96% seen once. The sample comprised T cells isolated from PBMCs. This rearrangement joins TRBV6-1 to TRBJ1-5; a possible D gene is TRBD1 (5 bases). This clonotype was sampled from a human donor in good health. This CDR3 is CASSGTNNQPQHF. In DNA, the CDR3 is TGTGCCAGCAGTGGGACAAATAATCAGCCCCAGCATTTT.